The source of this TCR beta chain is a study of graft-versus-host responses after intestinal transplantation. The overall study: Multivisceral, liver-intestinal, or isolated intestinal grafts went to recipients. After anti-thymocyte globulin induction, recipients took tacrolimus and steroids for around three years. Findings of the study overall: Present in recipient marrow, GvH clones included some that appeared first in ileum or blood.

Unmatched junction bases numbered 11, after V lost 2 bases and J lost 8 bases. The CDR3 is 17 amino acids. Germline V lookup: CDR1 LGHNT, CDR2 FRNRAP. Clones were read by immunoSEQ multiplex PCR, and TCRdb kept only the in-frame ones, dropping some. The data hold nearly 95,000 clones, with 90% to 95% observed a single time. The table lists this clone with a count of one. The target antigen is unknown. This rearrangement joins TRBV12-5 to TRBJ2-1, with TRBD2 matching over 11 bases. The TCR sequence derives from a human donor who received an intestinal transplant. Material: unstimulated CD8+ T cells sorted from spleen or lymph node cells, obtained before intestinal transplant. The CDR3 DNA follows: TGTGCTAGTGGTTTGACTAGCGGGGGCCCTCAACTCGATGAGCAGTTCTTC. Its protein is CASGLTSGGPQLDEQFF.